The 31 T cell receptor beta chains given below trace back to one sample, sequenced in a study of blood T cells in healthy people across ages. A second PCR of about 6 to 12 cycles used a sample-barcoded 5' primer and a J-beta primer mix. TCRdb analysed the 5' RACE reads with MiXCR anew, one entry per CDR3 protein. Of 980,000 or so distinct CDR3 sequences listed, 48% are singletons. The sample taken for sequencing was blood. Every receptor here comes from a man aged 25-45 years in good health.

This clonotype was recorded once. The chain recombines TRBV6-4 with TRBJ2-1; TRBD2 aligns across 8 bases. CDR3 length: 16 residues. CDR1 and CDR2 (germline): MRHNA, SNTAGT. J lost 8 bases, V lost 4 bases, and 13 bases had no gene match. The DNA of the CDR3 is TGTGCCAGCAGTGTGGAGGGACGAGCGGGGGTACATGAGCAGTTCTTC. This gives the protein CASSVEGRAGVHEQFF.

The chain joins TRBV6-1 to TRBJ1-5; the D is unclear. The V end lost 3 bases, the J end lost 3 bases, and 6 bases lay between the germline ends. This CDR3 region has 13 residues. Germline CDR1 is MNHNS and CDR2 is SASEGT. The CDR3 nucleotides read TGTGCCAGCAGTGATAACCTCAATCAGCCCCAGCATTTT. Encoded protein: CASSDNLNQPQHF.

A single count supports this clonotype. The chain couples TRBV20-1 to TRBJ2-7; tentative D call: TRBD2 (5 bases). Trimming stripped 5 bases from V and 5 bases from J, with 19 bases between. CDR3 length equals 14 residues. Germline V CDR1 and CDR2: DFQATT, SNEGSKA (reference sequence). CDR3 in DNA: TGCAGTGCTCCCGATCTCGGGGTGGGGAACGAGCAGTACTTC. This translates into CSAPDLGVGNEQYF.

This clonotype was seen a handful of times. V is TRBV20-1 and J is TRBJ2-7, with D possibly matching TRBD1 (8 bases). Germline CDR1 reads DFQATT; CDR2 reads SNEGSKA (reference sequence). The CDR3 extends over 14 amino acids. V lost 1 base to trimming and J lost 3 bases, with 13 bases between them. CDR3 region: CSARVDRDYYEQYF. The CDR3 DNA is TGCAGTGCTAGAGTGGACAGGGACTACTACGAGCAGTACTTC.

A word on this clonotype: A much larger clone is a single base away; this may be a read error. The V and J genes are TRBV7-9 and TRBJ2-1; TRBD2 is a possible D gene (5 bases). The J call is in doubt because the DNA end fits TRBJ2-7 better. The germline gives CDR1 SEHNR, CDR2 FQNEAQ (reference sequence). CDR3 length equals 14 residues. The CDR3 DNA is TGTGCCAGCAGCTTAGATCGGGAATACAATGAGCAGTACTTC. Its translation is CASSLDREYNEQYF.

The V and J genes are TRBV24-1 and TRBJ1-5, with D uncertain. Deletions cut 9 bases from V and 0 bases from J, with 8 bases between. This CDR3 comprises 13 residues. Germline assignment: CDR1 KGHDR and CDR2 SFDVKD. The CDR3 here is CATASVSNQPQHF. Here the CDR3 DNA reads TGTGCCACCGCAAGTGTTAGCAATCAGCCCCAGCATTTT.

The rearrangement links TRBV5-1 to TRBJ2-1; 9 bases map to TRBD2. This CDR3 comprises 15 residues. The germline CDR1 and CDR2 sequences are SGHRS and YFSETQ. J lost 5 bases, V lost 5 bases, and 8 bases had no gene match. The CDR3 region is CASSPLAGLHNEQFF. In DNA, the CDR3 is TGCGCCAGCAGTCCACTAGCGGGCCTCCACAATGAGCAGTTCTTC.

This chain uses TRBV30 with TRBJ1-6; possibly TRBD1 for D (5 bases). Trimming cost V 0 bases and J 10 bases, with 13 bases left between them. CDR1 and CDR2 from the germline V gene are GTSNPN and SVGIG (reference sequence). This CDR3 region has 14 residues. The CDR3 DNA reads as TGTGCCTGGAGTGTACCGGGGGTGGAATCACCCCTCCACTTT. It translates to CAWSVPGVESPLHF. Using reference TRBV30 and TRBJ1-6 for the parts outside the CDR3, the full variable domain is SQTIHQWPATLVQPVGSPLSLECTVEGTSNPNLYWYRQAAGRGLQLLFYSVGIGQISSEVPQNLSASRPQDRQFILSSKKLLLSDSGFYLCAWSVPGVESPLHFGNGTRLTVT.

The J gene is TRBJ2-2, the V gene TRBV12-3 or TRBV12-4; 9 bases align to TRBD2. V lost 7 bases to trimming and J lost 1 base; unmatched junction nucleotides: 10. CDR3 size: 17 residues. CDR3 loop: CASTSGSGGWNTGELFF. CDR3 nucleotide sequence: TGTGCCAGCACTTCGGGTAGCGGGGGATGGAACACCGGGGAGCTGTTTTTT.

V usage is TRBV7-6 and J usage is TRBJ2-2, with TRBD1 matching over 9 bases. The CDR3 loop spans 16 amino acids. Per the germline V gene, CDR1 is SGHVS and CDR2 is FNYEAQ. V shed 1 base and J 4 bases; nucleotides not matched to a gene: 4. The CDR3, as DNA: TGTGCCAGCAGCTTAGAAGGACAGGGGACCACCGGGGAGCTGTTTTTT. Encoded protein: CASSLEGQGTTGELFF.

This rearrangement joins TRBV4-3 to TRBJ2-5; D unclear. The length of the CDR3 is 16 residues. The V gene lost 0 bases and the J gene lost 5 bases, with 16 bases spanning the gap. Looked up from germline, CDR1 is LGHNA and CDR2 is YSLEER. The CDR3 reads CASSQDLVLTDETQYF. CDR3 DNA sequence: TGCGCCAGCAGCCAAGATTTGGTCCTCACAGACGAGACCCAGTACTTC.

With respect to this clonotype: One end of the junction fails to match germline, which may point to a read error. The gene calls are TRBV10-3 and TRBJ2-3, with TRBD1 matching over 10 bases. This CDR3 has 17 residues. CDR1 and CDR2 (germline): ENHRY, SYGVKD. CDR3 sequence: CAIREDGTGASPDTQYF. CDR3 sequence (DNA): TGTGCCATCAGAGAAGATGGGACAGGGGCTAGCCCGGATACACAGTATTTT.

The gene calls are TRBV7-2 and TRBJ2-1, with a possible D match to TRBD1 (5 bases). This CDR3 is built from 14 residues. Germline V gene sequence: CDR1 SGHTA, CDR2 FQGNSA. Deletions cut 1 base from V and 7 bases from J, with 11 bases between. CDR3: CASSLGGASNEQFF. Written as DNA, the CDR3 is TGTGCCAGCAGCTTAGGGGGCGCATCAAATGAGCAGTTCTTC.

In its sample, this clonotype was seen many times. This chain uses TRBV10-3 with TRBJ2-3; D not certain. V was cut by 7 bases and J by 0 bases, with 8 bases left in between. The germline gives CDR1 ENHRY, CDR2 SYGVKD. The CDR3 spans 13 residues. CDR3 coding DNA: TGTGCCATCACTTCGGGCAGCACAGATACGCAGTATTTT. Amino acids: CAITSGSTDTQYF.

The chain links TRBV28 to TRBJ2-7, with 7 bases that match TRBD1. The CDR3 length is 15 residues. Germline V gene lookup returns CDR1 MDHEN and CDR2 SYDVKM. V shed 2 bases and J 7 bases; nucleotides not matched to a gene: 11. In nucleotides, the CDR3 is TGTGCCAGCAGTTTACCGGGACAGAGCAAAGGGGAGCAGTACTTC. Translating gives CASSLPGQSKGEQYF.

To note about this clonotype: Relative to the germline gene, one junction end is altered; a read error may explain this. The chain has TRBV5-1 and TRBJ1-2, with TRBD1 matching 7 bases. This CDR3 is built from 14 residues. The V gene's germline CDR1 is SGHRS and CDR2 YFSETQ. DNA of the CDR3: TGCACCAGCAGCTTGGCCGGGACAGATCATGGCTACACCTTC. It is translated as CTSSLAGTDHGYTF.

CDR3 coding DNA: TGCAGTGCTAGCGCGGGGGTTAACCAGCCCCAGCATTTT. Encoded protein: CSASAGVNQPQHF. This chain connects TRBV20-1 to TRBJ1-5; tentatively, D is TRBD1 (5 bases). The V gene lost 3 bases and the J gene lost 7 bases, with 13 bases spanning the gap. Germline CDR1 and CDR2: DFQATT and SNEGSKA (reference sequence). The CDR3 totals 13 residues.

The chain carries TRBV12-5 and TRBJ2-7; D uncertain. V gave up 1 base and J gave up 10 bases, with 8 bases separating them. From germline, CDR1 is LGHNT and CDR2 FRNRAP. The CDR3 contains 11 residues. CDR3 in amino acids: CASGLERPQYF. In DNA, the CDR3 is TGTGCTAGTGGTTTGGAACGGCCCCAGTACTTC.

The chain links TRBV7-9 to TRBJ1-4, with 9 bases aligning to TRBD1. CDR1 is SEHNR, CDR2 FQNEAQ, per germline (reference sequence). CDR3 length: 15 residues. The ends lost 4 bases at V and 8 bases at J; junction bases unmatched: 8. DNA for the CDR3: TGTGCCAGCAGCTCAGCGGGGACAGGGTGGGAAAAACTGTTTTTT. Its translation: CASSSAGTGWEKLFF. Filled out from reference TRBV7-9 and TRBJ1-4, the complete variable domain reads DTGVSQNPRHKITKRGQNVTFRCDPISEHNRLYWYRQTLGQGPEFLTYFQNEAQLEKSRLLSDRFSAERPKGSFSTLEIQRTEQGDSAMYLCASSSAGTGWEKLFFGSGTQLSVL.

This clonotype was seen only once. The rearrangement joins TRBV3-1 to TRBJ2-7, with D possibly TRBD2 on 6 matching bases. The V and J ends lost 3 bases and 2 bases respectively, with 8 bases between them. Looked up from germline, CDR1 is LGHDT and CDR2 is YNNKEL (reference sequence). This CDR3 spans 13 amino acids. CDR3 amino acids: CASSHAGTYEQYF. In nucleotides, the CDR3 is TGTGCCAGCAGCCATGCGGGAACCTACGAGCAGTACTTC.

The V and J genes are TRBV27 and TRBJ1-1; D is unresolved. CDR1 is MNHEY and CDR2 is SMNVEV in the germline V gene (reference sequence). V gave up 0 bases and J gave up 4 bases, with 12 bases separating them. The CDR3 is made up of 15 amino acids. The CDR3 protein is CASSLSEGRVTEAFF. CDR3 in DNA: TGTGCCAGCAGTTTATCTGAAGGGAGGGTCACTGAAGCTTTCTTT.

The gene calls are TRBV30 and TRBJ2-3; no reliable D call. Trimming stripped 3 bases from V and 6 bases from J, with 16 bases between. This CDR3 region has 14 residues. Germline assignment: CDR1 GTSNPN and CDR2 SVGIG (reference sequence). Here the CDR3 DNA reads TGTGCCTGGAGCCCTTCATTGGGCTCGGATACGCAGTATTTT. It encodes CAWSPSLGSDTQYF.

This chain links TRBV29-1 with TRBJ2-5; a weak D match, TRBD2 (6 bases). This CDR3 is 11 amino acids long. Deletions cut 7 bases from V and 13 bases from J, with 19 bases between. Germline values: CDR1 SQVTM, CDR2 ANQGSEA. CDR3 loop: CSGEDRQKRYF. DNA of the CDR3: TGCAGCGGGGAGGACCGACAGAAGAGGTACTTC.

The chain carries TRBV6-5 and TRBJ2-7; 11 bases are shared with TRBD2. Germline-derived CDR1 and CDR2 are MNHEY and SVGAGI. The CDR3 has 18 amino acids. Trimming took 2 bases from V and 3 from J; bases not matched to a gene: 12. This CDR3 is CASSYRDTSGGFLYEQYF. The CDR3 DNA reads TGTGCCAGCAGTTACCGGGACACTAGCGGGGGTTTCCTCTACGAGCAGTACTTC.

The CDR3 DNA reads TGTGCCAGCACCCGGGGCCTCTATGGCTACACCTTC. Translating it yields CASTRGLYGYTF. This rearrangement joins TRBV21-1 to TRBJ1-2; the table's D call of TRBD1 was not tested on the DNA. TRBV21-1 is a known pseudogene. CDR3 size: 12 residues.

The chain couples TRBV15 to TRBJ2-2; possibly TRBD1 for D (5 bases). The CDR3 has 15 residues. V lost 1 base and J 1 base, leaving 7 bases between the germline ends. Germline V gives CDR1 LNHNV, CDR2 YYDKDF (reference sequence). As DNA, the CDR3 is TGTGCCACCAGCAGAGTCGGACAGAACACCGGGGAGCTGTTTTTT. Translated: CATSRVGQNTGELFF.

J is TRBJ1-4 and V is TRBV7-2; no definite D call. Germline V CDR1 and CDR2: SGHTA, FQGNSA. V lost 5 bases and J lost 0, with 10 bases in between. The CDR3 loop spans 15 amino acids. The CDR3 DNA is TGTGCCAGCAGCCCGCCAGCTGCAACTAATGAAAAACTGTTTTTT. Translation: CASSPPAATNEKLFF.

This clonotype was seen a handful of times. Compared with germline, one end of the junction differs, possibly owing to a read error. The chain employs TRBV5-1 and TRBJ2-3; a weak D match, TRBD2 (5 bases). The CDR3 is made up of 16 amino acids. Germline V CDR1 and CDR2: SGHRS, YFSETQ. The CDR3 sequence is CASSPLLGGPWNTRYF. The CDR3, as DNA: TGCGCCAGCAGCCCTCTTCTAGGAGGTCCTTGGAATACGCGGTATTTT.

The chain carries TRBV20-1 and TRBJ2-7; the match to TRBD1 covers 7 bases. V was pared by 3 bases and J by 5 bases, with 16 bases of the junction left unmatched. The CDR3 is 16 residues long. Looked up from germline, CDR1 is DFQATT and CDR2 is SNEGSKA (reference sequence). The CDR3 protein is CSARAILQGPVHEQYF. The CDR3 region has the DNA TGCAGTGCTAGGGCAATATTACAGGGGCCGGTCCACGAGCAGTACTTC.

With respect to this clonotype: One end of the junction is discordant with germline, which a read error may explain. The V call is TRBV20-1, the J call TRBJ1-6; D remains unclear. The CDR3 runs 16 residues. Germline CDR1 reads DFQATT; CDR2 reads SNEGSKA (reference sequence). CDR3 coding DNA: TGCAGTGCTGGAGATAGCTCCAGATCCTATAATTCACCCCTCCACTTT. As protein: CSAGDSSRSYNSPLHF.

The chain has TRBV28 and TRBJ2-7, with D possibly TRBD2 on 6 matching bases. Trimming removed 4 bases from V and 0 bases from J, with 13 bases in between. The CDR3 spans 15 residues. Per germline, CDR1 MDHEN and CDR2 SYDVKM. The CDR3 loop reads CASSSPGESSYEQYF. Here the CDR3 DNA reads TGTGCCAGCAGTTCCCCGGGGGAGAGCTCCTACGAGCAGTACTTC.